This entry lists 2 T cell receptor beta chains sequenced from one sample in a study of blood T cell repertoires in COVID-19. TCRdb keeps only in-frame clones here, not all; method: immunoSEQ multiplex PCR. The sample holds about 180,000 clones, roughly 89% seen once. The sequenced sample consisted of PBMCs or T cells enriched from blood (not recorded which). These receptor sequences come from a woman in her thirties or forties with acute COVID-19.

The J gene is TRBJ1-2, the V gene TRBV28; D is unclear. Trimming removed 5 bases at V and 5 bases at J, with 6 bases between. CDR1 and CDR2 (germline): MDHEN, SYDVKM. The length of the CDR3 is 11 residues. As DNA, the CDR3 is TGTGCCAGCAGTCCCAGTTATGGCTACACCTTC. The encoded protein is CASSPSYGYTF.

The chain combines TRBV11-2 with TRBJ2-7, with unresolved D. Per germline, CDR1 SGHAT and CDR2 FQNNGV. The CDR3 length is 12 residues. Trimming stripped 5 bases from V and 0 bases from J, with 5 bases between. The CDR3 protein is CASSGVSYEQYF. Here the CDR3 DNA reads TGTGCCAGCAGCGGAGTCTCCTACGAGCAGTACTTC.